A single sample gave rise to the 19 T cell receptor beta chains below, sequenced in a study of blood T cell repertoires in COVID-19. Sequencing used immunoSEQ multiplex PCR; TCRdb keeps in-frame clones, though not all of them. This sample has more than 300,000 clones; roughly nine tenths occur once, and the top ten carry 15% to 20%. The sample was PBMCs or T cells enriched from blood (not recorded which). These receptors all stem from a woman aged 30 to 39 who had recovered from COVID-19.

The chain couples TRBV9 to TRBJ2-5, with TRBD1 identical over 7 bases. The CDR3 contains 14 residues. The trim removed 3 bases at V and 4 bases at J, leaving 6 bases unmatched. Germline loops: CDR1 SGDLS, CDR2 YYNGEE. The CDR3 region is CASSAGQKLETQYF. The CDR3 DNA sequence: TGTGCCAGCAGCGCGGGACAGAAGTTAGAGACCCAGTACTTC.

This rearrangement joins TRBV5-1 to TRBJ2-1; D remains unclear. V gave up 3 bases and J gave up 4 bases, with 20 bases separating them. The CDR3 loop spans 17 amino acids. Germline assignment: CDR1 SGHRS and CDR2 YFSETQ. The CDR3 coding sequence is TGCGCCAGCAGCTCCCGCCAATTCCTACGCCTTTACAATGAGCAGTTCTTC. Translating it yields CASSSRQFLRLYNEQFF. Combining the CDR3 with reference TRBV5-1 and TRBJ2-1 gives the whole variable domain KAGVTQTPRYLIKTRGQQVTLSCSPISGHRSVSWYQQTPGQGLQFLFEYFSETQRNKGNFPGRFSGRQFSNSRSEMNVSTLELGDSALYLCASSSRQFLRLYNEQFFGPGTRLTVL.

V and J are TRBV3-1 (or the pseudogene TRBV3-2) and TRBJ1-2; 8 nucleotides line up with TRBD1. The V gene's germline CDR1 is LGHDT and CDR2 YNNKEL (reference sequence). Trimming at V came to 4 bases and at J to 14 bases, leaving 9 bases not matched to a gene. This CDR3 spans 12 amino acids. Written as DNA, the CDR3 is TGTGCCAGCAGCCTCCGGACAGGGACAGAGACCTTC. It translates to CASSLRTGTETF.

V and J are TRBV9 and TRBJ1-3; D is ambiguous. Germline loops: CDR1 SGDLS, CDR2 YYNGEE. V lost 3 bases to trimming and J lost 0 bases, with 7 bases between them. This CDR3 contains 14 residues. In DNA form, the CDR3 reads TGTGCCAGCAGCGATAAGAGCTCTGGAAACACCATATATTTT. Its translation: CASSDKSSGNTIYF.

This rearrangement joins TRBV12-3 or TRBV12-4 to TRBJ2-5, with TRBD2 as a possible D gene (5 bases). V was trimmed by 3 bases and J by 4 bases, leaving 9 bases between them. This CDR3 is built from 13 residues. DNA of the CDR3: TGTGCCAGCAGTTTCAGAGGGATAGAGACCCAGTACTTC. Its protein product is CASSFRGIETQYF.

The chain couples TRBV7-9 to TRBJ2-2; no reliable D call. The germline V and J ends were trimmed by 5 bases and 2 bases, with 6 bases remaining between them. The CDR3 sequence is 13 residues long. Germline V gives CDR1 SEHNR, CDR2 FQNEAQ (reference sequence). The CDR3 loop reads CASSTYNTGELFF. The CDR3 DNA follows: TGTGCCAGCAGCACATATAACACCGGGGAGCTGTTTTTT.

The chain carries TRBV2 and TRBJ2-2, with D perhaps matching TRBD1 (5 bases). Germline CDR1 reads SNHLY; CDR2 reads FYNNEI. Trimming pared 7 bases from V and 0 bases from J, leaving 9 bases between. CDR3 size: 14 residues. The CDR3 protein is CASKQAPNTGELFF. The CDR3 DNA reads as TGTGCCAGCAAACAGGCTCCGAACACCGGGGAGCTGTTTTTT. Drawing the rest from reference TRBV2 and TRBJ2-2, the complete variable domain is EPEVTQTPSHQVTQMGQEVILRCVPISNHLYFYWYRQILGQKVEFLVSFYNNEISEKSEIFDDQFSVERPDGSNFTLKIRSTKLEDSAMYFCASKQAPNTGELFFGEGSRLTVL.

This clone came up once. The chain recombines TRBV10-3 with TRBJ2-4; 7 positions match TRBD2. The J segment lost 7 bases and the V segment lost 3 bases, leaving 6 bases of the junction unmatched. The CDR3 length is 14 residues. CDR1 and CDR2 from the germline V gene are ENHRY and SYGVKD. The CDR3 here is CAISEEAGPNIQYF. Here the CDR3 DNA reads TGTGCCATCAGTGAAGAAGCGGGACCGAACATTCAGTACTTC.

This clone appeared a single time. This sequence joins TRBV10-3 and TRBJ2-5; D unclear. V was shortened by 5 bases and J by 1 base, with 8 bases between the two germline ends. CDR1 and CDR2 from the germline V gene are ENHRY and SYGVKD. The CDR3 length is 13 residues. The CDR3 is CAISINGQETQYF. CDR3 DNA sequence: TGTGCCATCAGTATAAACGGCCAAGAGACCCAGTACTTC.

This chain joins TRBV28 and TRBJ1-1; TRBD1 might be the D (5 bases). This CDR3 comprises 15 residues. Trimming pared 6 bases from V and 2 bases from J, leaving 16 bases between. CDR1 MDHEN and CDR2 SYDVKM come from the germline V gene. Written as DNA, the CDR3 is TGTGCCAGCAGGAACCCACAGGATACAAACACTGAAGCTTTCTTT. Translated: CASRNPQDTNTEAFF.

The chain is built from TRBV3-1 (or the pseudogene TRBV3-2) and TRBJ2-1; TRBD2 aligns across 10 bases. This CDR3 region has 15 residues. V shed 3 bases and J 7 bases; nucleotides not matched to a gene: 6. Per germline, CDR1 LGHDT and CDR2 YNNKEL (reference sequence). The CDR3 region has the DNA TGTGCCAGCAGCCACGCTAGCGGGAGTGGGAATGAGCAGTTCTTC. As protein: CASSHASGSGNEQFF.

The gene calls are TRBV7-6 and TRBJ2-5; D uncertain. The CDR3 length is 15 residues. Trimming pared 1 base from V and 2 bases from J, leaving 11 bases between. CDR1 and CDR2 (germline): SGHVS, FNYEAQ. The CDR3 is CASSLDRHRQETQYF. The CDR3 DNA sequence: TGTGCCAGCAGCTTAGATCGACATAGACAAGAGACCCAGTACTTC.

This clone appeared once. This rearrangement joins TRBV4-3 to TRBJ2-2; the D is unclear. Germline assignment: CDR1 LGHNA and CDR2 YSLEER. V dropped 4 bases and J dropped 1 base, with 10 bases sitting between them. CDR3 length: 15 residues. The CDR3 loop is CASSLRSLNTGELFF. DNA for the CDR3: TGCGCCAGCAGCCTTCGTAGCTTGAACACCGGGGAGCTGTTTTTT.

The CDR3 loop is CASSSRTSGSITNTGELFF. The CDR3 DNA is TGTGCCAGCAGCTCACGGACTAGCGGGTCCATAACGAACACCGGGGAGCTGTTTTTT. V usage is TRBV11-2 and J usage is TRBJ2-2; TRBD2 matches at 11 bases. The CDR3 loop spans 19 amino acids. V lost 4 bases and J lost 0; bases outside the gene matches: 10. Germline V gene lookup returns CDR1 SGHAT and CDR2 FQNNGV. Full variable domain (outside the CDR3, taken from reference TRBV11-2 and TRBJ2-2): EAGVAQSPRYKIIEKRQSVAFWCNPISGHATLYWYQQILGQGPKLLIQFQNNGVVDDSQLPKDRFSAERLKGVDSTLKIQPAKLEDSAVYLCASSSRTSGSITNTGELFFGEGSRLTVL.

The chain uses TRBV4-2 and TRBJ1-3; TRBD1 agrees at 7 bases. J lost 4 bases, V lost 0 bases, and 12 bases had no gene match. The CDR3 sequence is 18 residues long. Looked up from germline, CDR1 is LGHNA and CDR2 is YNFKEQ. This CDR3 reads CASSQDRGRGTKGNTIYF. CDR3 DNA sequence: TGTGCCAGCAGCCAAGATCGCGGCAGGGGGACGAAAGGAAACACCATATATTTT.

V usage is TRBV29-1 and J usage is TRBJ2-7; 12 bases match TRBD1. The CDR3 runs 13 residues. Trimming removed 7 bases from V and 4 bases from J; junction bases left unmatched: 5. In germline, CDR1 is SQVTM, CDR2 ANQGSEA. This chain's CDR3 is CSAGGQGAYEQYF. The CDR3 DNA follows: TGCAGCGCCGGGGGACAGGGGGCTTACGAGCAGTACTTC.

The rearrangement joins TRBV4-3 to TRBJ2-1; 9 bases agree with TRBD2. This CDR3 contains 17 residues. Germline V gene lookup returns CDR1 LGHNA and CDR2 YSLEER. The V gene end was trimmed by 4 bases and the J gene end by 0 bases; junction bases not matched to a gene: 7. CDR3 residues: CASSPTSGFGSYNEQFF. The CDR3 DNA sequence: TGCGCCAGCAGCCCTACTAGCGGGTTCGGCTCCTACAATGAGCAGTTCTTC.

Of note for this clone: The sample carries other DNA sequences with the same CDR3. The CDR3 sequence: CSALDSYGYTF. CDR3 in DNA: TGCAGCGCCTTAGACAGCTATGGCTACACCTTC. This chain uses TRBV29-1 with TRBJ1-2; perhaps TRBD1 as D (5 bases). Per germline, CDR1 SQVTM and CDR2 ANQGSEA. Trimming took off 7 bases at V and 4 bases at J, with 10 bases between the two ends. This CDR3 is 11 amino acids long.

This chain connects TRBV5-1 to TRBJ2-3, with 9 nucleotides matching TRBD1. The CDR3 has 17 residues. Per germline, CDR1 SGHRS and CDR2 YFSETQ. Trimming cost V 3 bases and J 1 base; bases outside gene matches: 9. The CDR3 loop is CASSSALRDRGTDTQYF. The DNA for the CDR3 is TGCGCCAGCAGCTCGGCCCTCCGGGACAGGGGCACAGATACGCAGTATTTT.